What follows is one TCR beta chain and its context. The sample holds many counts of this clonotype. No cognate antigen has been identified for it. No clone much larger than this one lies a single base away; base qualities are absent. TCR cDNA was made using 5'RACE template switching, a step that added a universal primer site and unique molecular identifiers. cDNA synthesis was primed from both the TCR alpha and TCR beta constant segments. Library amplification involved two PCR steps, and the second step added sample barcodes and sequencing adapters. Libraries were sequenced on Illumina HiSeq 2500 (2x100 bp) or NovaSeq (2x150 bp). In the authors' own workflow: MIGEC was used to demultiplex reads and collapse the reads into UMI consensus sequences, and MiXCR was used for V(D)J alignment. Clonotypes responding to the vaccine were identified with edgeR on replicate PBMC samples, with the criteria of FDR below 0.01 and a log2 fold change above 5 up to day 15. CD4 or CD8 identity was assigned to each bulk clonotype according to whether the clonotype was present at higher abundance in the sequenced CD4 repertoire or the sequenced CD8 repertoire. TCRdb's own reprocessing of the public reads used fastp at Q25 and MiXCR and kept productive beta chains. Under each unique CDR3 protein, matching rows form one entry showing the most common genes and DNA. These V and J calls derive from TCRdb rather than the authors' analysis. The sample table shows over 100,000 distinct CDR3 sequences, and around 8% are seen once. Of the sample, roughly 23% is held by the ten largest clones.

The V end gives up 5 bases and the J end 3 bases, leaving 6 bases in the junction not matched to a gene. CDR3 length: 14 amino acids, cysteine to phenylalanine. Here the CDR3 DNA is all that survives: 42 bases in frame from base 1. Based on the germline V gene (reference sequence), the CDR1 and CDR2 sequences are SEHNR and FQNEAQ. The treatment or condition label corresponds to: live attenuated yellow fever vaccine strain. A standard Ficoll-Paque protocol was used to isolate PBMCs from peripheral blood. Dynabeads CD4 and CD8 positive selection kits were used to isolate CD4 and CD8 T-cell fractions. TriZol was used to extract RNA from bulk PBMCs, CD4 and CD8 fractions, and dextramer-positive and dextramer-negative fractions. The source of the sample is a study of T cells after yellow fever vaccination (dated by TCRdb to about 2019). For the wider study: The SMART-Seq v4 Ultra Low Input RNA kit was used to prepare libraries from fractions with low cell numbers. To follow T-cell clones before and after both primary and booster YFV17D yellow fever vaccination, bulk TCR alpha and beta repertoires underwent longitudinal sequencing. Two healthy male donors, one aged 18 to 29 and one aged 30 to 40 years, made up the cohort. Blood was drawn at multiple timepoints before and after primary and secondary immunization, with bulk PBMC replicates and cell subsets isolated.

The study at large found these results: Only a couple of donors were included in the study, so the extent to which the findings can be generalized is limited. After the booster, most of the clones that had expanded following primary vaccination were detected again (roughly 97% of CD4 and around nine tenths of CD8), which suggests that memory was broadly maintained. A small fraction of clonotypes showed up in both the CD4 and CD8 compartments, probably as a result of convergent recombination. FACS-sorted repertoires could contain abundant contaminating clonotypes from the bulk population, so computational filtering was required. The secondary T-cell response was found to be weaker but faster than the primary response, with a peak reached on day 5 rather than on day 15.

This specimen was CD8+ T cells sorted from PBMCs, taken 45 days after the yellow fever booster vaccination. This sequence was found in a man between 25 and 39 years old who received the YFV17D yellow fever vaccine. The chain is assembled from TRBV7-9 and TRBJ2-7; 8 central nucleotides agree with TRBD1. The CDR3 protein is CASSPRDRLYEQYF. The sequence in DNA is TGTGCCAGCAGCCCCCGGGACAGGCTCTACGAGCAGTACTTC.